Included here is one T cell receptor beta chain sequence, with context. This clonotype was seen many times. The target of this receptor is not known. The sample holds no much larger clone one base away, and base qualities are not on file. The reads were generated on an Illumina HiSeq 1500. TCRdb cleaned the public reads at Q25 with fastp, built clones with MiXCR and kept in-frame beta chains. Rows with a matching CDR3 protein are joined into one entry that keeps the most common DNA and genes. Present in this sample are tens of thousands of distinct CDR3 sequences, 3.5% to 4% of which were seen just once. The ten largest clones take up about 22% of the sample. V sheds 0 bases and J sheds 1 base, leaving 4 bases between their ends. The germline V gene gives CDR1 as SGDLS and CDR2 as YYNGEE. The CDR3 sequence holds 13 residues, the cysteine and phenylalanine included. The retained sequence is limited to the CDR3, 39 bases, with the frame set at the first base.

The entry originates in a study of T cell repertoires in cytomegalovirus infection (dated by TCRdb to the late 2010s). Context from the whole study: Donor HLA type was relevant to the analysis, because carriage of CMV infection together with the matching HLA type was indicated by public TCR beta signatures.

What the study reported, not specific to this receptor: The ex vivo response was dominated by HLA-C-restricted CMV-specific TCR beta clonotypes, which also provided the single most frequent clonotype in two of eight donors. In both this cohort and an independent roughly 330-donor cohort, the cumulative frequency of public TCR beta family members distinguished carriers of CMV infection plus the relevant HLA type.

The sequence joins TRBV9 to TRBJ1-1, with the D gene not clear enough to name. The sequencing input was PBMCs. The clonotype originates from a human donor in good health (CMV status not recorded). Some clones in this sample may be carry-over from other donors' samples. The nucleotide sequence is given as TGTGCCAGCAGCGTAGTATCGAACACTGAAGCTTTCTTT. Its protein product is CASSVVSNTEAFF.